Listed below are T cell receptor beta chains from one sample, sequenced in a study of pediatric ulcerative colitis. The method was immunoSEQ multiplex PCR; TCRdb's version includes in-frame clones alone and lacks a portion of them. Of about 36,000 clones detected, around 73% appear once; the ten largest clones hold approximately 0.74%. Material: gut tissue. The receptor source for this set is a boy aged 10-17 years with moderate ulcerative colitis. Both conserved end residues are part of each CDR3. The order of the fields is V gene, J gene, clone size, D gene, CDR3 DNA, CDR3 protein. The D gene is left open where the match is weak. Where a row states a size, it is once, few, many or the class of an expanded clone; other rows omit it.

>TRBV14|TRBJ2-7|-|TRBD2
TGTGCCAGCAGCCCTTGGACTAGCGGGAGGTACGAGCAGTACTTC
CASSPWTSGRYEQYF
>TRBV2|TRBJ2-7|few|TRBD2
TGTGCCAGCAAAGAGACTAGCGGGAGGGTCCGGCGGTTC
CASKETSGRVRRF
>TRBV5-1|TRBJ2-3|few|-
TGCGCCAGCAGCTTGGATTCGGGGCCCCCAACAGATACGCAGTATTTT
CASSLDSGPPTDTQYF
>TRBV5-1|TRBJ2-3|-|TRBD1
TGCGCCAGCAGCTTCGGCCAGGGGGCCGAAGATACGCAGTATTTT
CASSFGQGAEDTQYF
>TRBV6-1|TRBJ2-5|-|-
TGTGCCAGCACATGGTATCTCTCCCGAGAGACCCAGTACTTC
CASTWYLSRETQYF
>TRBV15|TRBJ2-7|-|-
TGTGCCACCAGCAGAGATCCATCGGGCGGCTCCCATGACGAGCAGTACTTC
CATSRDPSGGSHDEQYF
>TRBV2|TRBJ2-3|-|TRBD2
TGTGCCAGCAGTGAGTCTAGCGGGTTTTACACAGATACGCAGTATTTT
CASSESSGFYTDTQYF
>TRBV9|TRBJ1-3|few|-
TGTGCCAGCAGCCTACTTGGAAACACCATATATTTT
CASSLLGNTIYF
>TRBV30|TRBJ2-1|-|TRBD2
TGTGCCTGTCCCGGAGGAGCTAGCGGGGGGTACAATGAGCAGTTCTTC
CACPGGASGGYNEQFF
>TRBV19|TRBJ1-5|-|-
TGTGCCAGTAGTATGGGTAAGGGCTGGGATAGCAATCAGCCCCAGCATTTT
CASSMGKGWDSNQPQHF
>TRBV4-2|TRBJ1-4|once|-
TGTGCCAGCAGCCGATGGACGGCCTCTAATGAAAAACTGTTTTTT
CASSRWTASNEKLFF
>TRBV11-3|TRBJ2-4|-|TRBD1
TGTGCCAGCAGCTTAGTTACAGGGGGAAACATTCAGTACTTC
CASSLVTGGNIQYF
>TRBV19|TRBJ2-3|-|-
TGTGCCAGTAGTATAGGCGGCATTCGGAGCCAGACGCAGTATTTT
CASSIGGIRSQTQYF
>TRBV7-2|TRBJ2-7|-|TRBD1
TGTGCCAGCAGCTCAACCGTCTGGACAGGGGGGACTTACGAGCAGTACTTC
CASSSTVWTGGTYEQYF
>TRBV13|TRBJ2-1|-|-
TGTGCCAGCAGCTTAGCAATTATCAATGAGCAGTTCTTC
CASSLAIINEQFF
>TRBV19|TRBJ1-5|-|TRBD1
TGTGCCAGTACCCCCATGGCAGGGGGGAATCAGCCCCAGCATTTT
CASTPMAGGNQPQHF
>TRBV6-1|TRBJ2-7|few|TRBD1
TGTGCCAGCAGTGATGTGGACAGGGGCTCCTACGAGCAGTACTTC
CASSDVDRGSYEQYF
>TRBV7-9|TRBJ1-1|-|-
TGTGCCAGCAGCAGAAACACTGAAGCTTTCTTT
CASSRNTEAFF
>TRBV11-3|TRBJ2-7|-|-
TGTGCCAGCAGCTTAGATGGCGGGATTCGGTCCTACGAGCAGTACTTC
CASSLDGGIRSYEQYF
>TRBV10-3|TRBJ1-1|-|TRBD1
TGTGCCATCAGTAAGGACAGGGTCACTGAAGCTTTCTTT
CAISKDRVTEAFF
>TRBV7-6|TRBJ1-6|few|-
TGTGCCACAAATGAAGGGACCTATAATTCACCCCTCCACTTT
CATNEGTYNSPLHF
>TRBV7-2|TRBJ2-3|-|TRBD1
TGTGCCAGCAGCTTAGGGACAGGCCACACAGATACGCAGTATTTT
CASSLGTGHTDTQYF
>TRBV5-6|TRBJ1-1|-|-
TGTGCCAGCAGCCTTTACACTGAAGCTTTCTTT
CASSLYTEAFF
>TRBV18|TRBJ1-2|-|TRBD1
TGTGCCAGCTCACCCGCCCAGCCAGGGGGGAACTATGGCTACACCTTC
CASSPAQPGGNYGYTF
>TRBV7-2|TRBJ2-7|-|TRBD2
TGTGCCAGCAGCTTACTTGAGGGACTAGCGGGAAACGAGCAGTACTTC
CASSLLEGLAGNEQYF
>TRBV7-2|TRBJ1-2|-|-
TGTGCCAGCAGCTTAGTGGGCGCAGCACTTGGCTACACCTTC
CASSLVGAALGYTF
>TRBV7-8|TRBJ1-4|few|TRBD1
TGTGCCAGCAGCTTATGGGCAGGGGGTGAAAAACTGTTTTTT
CASSLWAGGEKLFF
>TRBV19|TRBJ2-7|-|-
TGTGCCAGTAGTATGGGCCCCGGGCAGATCTCCTACGAGCAGTACTTC
CASSMGPGQISYEQYF
>TRBV7-2|TRBJ1-5|-|-
TGTGCCAGCAGCTTAGGTTCCGAACGAAATCAGCCCCAGCATTTT
CASSLGSERNQPQHF
>TRBV7-2|TRBJ2-7|-|TRBD2
TGTGCCAGCAGCTTAACCGGGACTAACTCCTACGAGCAGTACTTC
CASSLTGTNSYEQYF
>TRBV28|TRBJ1-2|-|TRBD1
TGTGCCAGCAGTTTCCCAACGCTTTACAGGGGGGAGCAGTATGGCTACACCTTC
CASSFPTLYRGEQYGYTF
>TRBV6-5|TRBJ2-7|-|-
TGTGCCAGCAGTTACCGGGGTCTGGGCACCTACGAGCAGTACTTC
CASSYRGLGTYEQYF
>TRBV9|TRBJ1-1|-|-
TGTGCCAGCAGTCGAGGGAACACTGAAGCTTTCTTT
CASSRGNTEAFF
>TRBV9|TRBJ2-5|once|TRBD1
TGTGCCAGCAGCGTAGCTCCGTCCGGGACAGCCCAAGAGACCCAGTACTTC
CASSVAPSGTAQETQYF
>TRBV6-1|TRBJ2-7|-|-
TGTGCCAGCATGACCCACAGCTCCTACGAGCAGTACTTC
CASMTHSSYEQYF
>TRBV7-2|TRBJ2-1|-|TRBD2
TGTGCCAGCAGCTTAGAATTAGCGGGGGGGCCTGGGCAGTTCTTC
CASSLELAGGPGQFF
>TRBV30|TRBJ1-2|-|-
TGTGCCTGGAGTGTACGGTCTAACTATGGCTACACCTTC
CAWSVRSNYGYTF
>TRBV7-2|TRBJ2-1|-|-
TGTGCCAGCAGGTTGGGGGGACTTCCTGAGAATGAGCAGTTCTTC
CASRLGGLPENEQFF
>TRBV5-1|TRBJ2-5|-|TRBD2
TGCGCCAGCAGCTTGGAGCCTAGCGGGGGTCAAGAGACCCAGTACTTC
CASSLEPSGGQETQYF
>TRBV9|TRBJ1-1|-|-
TGTGCCAGCAGCGTAGGTTGGCAGGGCAACACTGAAGCTTTCTTT
CASSVGWQGNTEAFF
>TRBV7-2|TRBJ2-5|-|TRBD1
TGTGCCAGCAGCGGAGCCGGGACAGCACTCCAAGAGACCCAGTACTTC
CASSGAGTALQETQYF
>TRBV7-8|TRBJ1-3|few|-
TGTGCCAGCAGCTTATCCGAGTCTGGAAACACCATATATTTT
CASSLSESGNTIYF
>TRBV30|TRBJ1-1|-|TRBD1
TGTGCCTGGAGTACAACACAGGGGTACTTGGACACTGAAGCTTTCTTT
CAWSTTQGYLDTEAFF
>TRBV4-2|TRBJ2-7|-|TRBD2
TGTGCCAGCAGCCCATCGACTAGCATAGGCGAGCAGTACTTC
CASSPSTSIGEQYF
>TRBV5-5|TRBJ1-2|-|-
TGTGCCAGCAGCTTGGAATGGGGCCATAACTATGGCTACACCTTC
CASSLEWGHNYGYTF
>TRBV7-7|TRBJ1-1|once|-
TGTGCTAGCAGCCCGTTTGCAGGGAACACTGAAGCTTTCTTT
CASSPFAGNTEAFF
>TRBV5-4|TRBJ1-2|once|TRBD1
TGTGCCAGCACGCTACAGGGGGCAAACTATGGCTACACCTTC
CASTLQGANYGYTF
>TRBV19|TRBJ1-1|few|-
TGTGCCAGTGGTTACAGGGCCACTGAAGCTTTCTTT
CASGYRATEAFF
>TRBV6-8|TRBJ2-5|-|-
TGTGCCAGCGGGACCTTGCCTCAAGAGACCCAGTACTTC
CASGTLPQETQYF
>TRBV10-3|TRBJ2-5|-|TRBD2
TGTGCCATCAGTGAACTGTCTAGCGGCCAAGAGACCCAGTACTTC
CAISELSSGQETQYF
>TRBV9|TRBJ1-2|-|-
TGTGCCAGCAGCCCCCCCCAGGGGAGGCATGGCTACACCTTC
CASSPPQGRHGYTF
>TRBV6-5|TRBJ2-3|-|-
TGTGCCAGCAGTCGGACTAGCACAGATACGCAGTATTTT
CASSRTSTDTQYF